These T cell receptor beta chains were read from a single sample in a study of glioma-infiltrating T cells. MiXCR was run by TCRdb on the multiplex PCR reads, yielding one entry per CDR3 protein. The table has 95,000 to 150,000 distinct CDR3 sequences, roughly 24% seen once. Sequencing was carried out using glioma tissue, nonneoplastic brain tissue, or PBMCs (not recorded which). These receptors were taken from a human donor with low-grade glioma or glioblastoma, undergoing nonglioma brain surgery, or in good health (not recorded which). Both conserved end residues are part of each CDR3. A D gene is named only where the DNA matches it firmly. Rows may omit the clone size; those that give it use once, few, many or a size class.

>TRBJ2-3|TRBD1|TRBV11-2|few
CASSLVQGVADTQYF
TGTGCCAGCAGCTTAGTTCAGGGGGTGGCAGATACGCAGTATTTT
>TRBJ2-7|NA|TRBV4-2|many
CASSPNALIYEQYF
TGTGCCAGCAGCCCTAACGCCCTGATTTACGAGCAGTACTTC
>TRBJ2-5|NA|TRBV24-1|many
CATSDFSRIHQETQYF
TGTGCCACCAGTGATTTCTCTCGGATACACCAAGAGACCCAGTACTTC
>TRBJ1-2|TRBD1|TRBV19|few
CASNSPGQGYGYTF
TGTGCCAGTAATTCCCCAGGACAGGGATATGGCTACACCTTC
>TRBJ2-3|NA|TRBV29-1|NA
CSVGGPSTDTQYF
TGCAGCGTTGGGGGGCCTAGCACAGATACGCAGTATTTT
>TRBJ2-1|NA|TRBV10-3|NA
CAIMDTGTPREQFF
TGTGCCATCATGGACACCGGGACTCCTCGAGAGCAGTTCTTC
>TRBJ2-2|TRBD1|TRBV6-1|many
CASSSPRDRSGELFF
TGTGCCAGCAGTTCTCCCAGGGACAGGTCCGGGGAGCTGTTTTTT
>TRBJ2-5|NA|TRBV7-8|many
CASSLGGAGEETQYF
TGTGCCAGCAGCTTAGGCGGGGCAGGGGAAGAGACCCAGTACTTC
>TRBJ2-7|NA|TRBV20-1|many
CSATDTEQYF
TGCAGTGCTACCGACACCGAGCAGTACTTC
>TRBJ1-5|NA|TRBV19|many
CASSQGGEYQPQHF
TGTGCCAGTAGCCAGGGTGGGGAGTACCAGCCCCAGCATTTT
>TRBJ2-7|TRBD1|TRBV29-1|NA
CSVATGGGYEQYF
TGCAGCGTCGCAACAGGGGGCGGGTACGAGCAGTACTTC
>TRBJ1-2|NA|TRBV15|few
CATSRVETYRDGYTF
TGTGCCACCAGCCGAGTAGAGACATATCGTGATGGCTACACCTTC
>TRBJ1-2|NA|TRBV6-2/TRBV6-3|many
CASSYSPENYGYTF
TGTGCCAGCAGTTACTCCCCCGAGAACTATGGCTACACCTTC
>TRBJ1-1|NA|TRBV25-1|many
CASSESGDLTEAFF
TGTGCCAGCAGTGAAAGTGGGGATCTCACTGAAGCTTTCTTT
>TRBJ2-3|NA|TRBV5-4|few
CASSPPWGSDTQYF
TGTGCCAGCAGCCCTCCGTGGGGGAGCGATACGCAGTATTTT
>TRBJ1-2|TRBD1|TRBV12-3/TRBV12-4|many
CASSWQGARGYTF
TGTGCCAGCAGTTGGCAGGGGGCGCGGGGCTACACCTTC
>TRBJ2-3|NA|TRBV5-1|NA
CASSLQQPDTQYF
TGCGCCAGCAGCTTGCAACAGCCAGATACGCAGTATTTT
>TRBJ1-4|TRBD1|TRBV20-1|many
CSASIKGTGRIEKLFF
TGCAGTGCTAGCATCAAGGGGACAGGGAGGATAGAAAAACTGTTTTTT
>TRBJ2-6|NA|TRBV6-1|NA
CASSYLSGANVLAF
TGTGCCAGCAGTTATCTCTCTGGGGCCAACGTCCTGGCTTTT
>TRBJ2-3|NA|TRBV4-1|many
CASSQEEGGTDTQYF
TGCGCCAGCAGCCAAGAGGAAGGCGGCACAGATACGCAGTATTTT
>TRBJ1-4|TRBD1|TRBV12-3/TRBV12-4|NA
CASSSPRDRGSRKLFF
TGTGCCAGCAGTTCTCCCCGGGACAGGGGATCCCGAAAACTGTTTTTT
>TRBJ2-7|NA|TRBV2|many
CASTSHPYEQYF
TGTGCCAGCACCTCCCACCCCTACGAGCAGTACTTC
>TRBJ2-5|TRBD1|TRBV24-1|many
CATRAGGQETQYF
TGTGCCACCAGGGCAGGGGGACAAGAGACCCAGTACTTC
>TRBJ2-5|NA|TRBV18|NA
CAISLQETQYF
TGTGCCATCTCACTCCAAGAGACCCAGTACTTC
>TRBJ2-7|NA|TRBV3-1|many
CASSPNAGSNEQYF
TGTGCCAGCAGCCCCAATGCAGGGTCCAACGAGCAGTACTTC
>TRBJ2-3|NA|TRBV12-3/TRBV12-4|many
CASSYTQGGWTDTQYF
TGTGCCAGCAGTTACACCCAAGGCGGGTGGACAGATACGCAGTATTTT
>TRBJ2-7|NA|TRBV6-6|many
CASSYSPGSSYEQYF
TGTGCCAGCAGTTACTCCCCCGGATCCTCCTACGAGCAGTACTTC
>TRBJ2-5|NA|TRBV7-8|many
CASSLIYQETQYF
TGTGCCAGCAGCTTAATCTATCAAGAGACCCAGTACTTC
>TRBJ1-1|NA|TRBV12-3/TRBV12-4|many
CASSRATEAFF
TGTGCCAGCAGTCGGGCGACTGAAGCTTTCTTT
>TRBJ2-5|TRBD2|TRBV28|many
CASSLSGMMETQYF
TGTGCCAGCAGTTTAAGCGGGATGATGGAGACCCAGTACTTC
>TRBJ2-7|TRBD1|TRBV6-6|many
CASSYSGDSTYEQYF
TGTGCCAGCAGTTACTCTGGGGACAGCACCTACGAGCAGTACTTC
>TRBJ1-2|NA|TRBV3-1|many
CASSQDLQNYGYTF
TGTGCCAGCAGCCAAGATTTACAGAACTATGGCTACACCTTC
>TRBJ2-3|TRBD2|TRBV4-1|many
CASSRGLAGIQHTDTQYF
TGCGCCAGCAGCCGAGGACTAGCGGGAATCCAACACACAGATACGCAGTATTTT
>TRBJ1-1|NA|TRBV19|many
CASSPFGITEAFF
TGTGCCAGTAGCCCTTTTGGTATTACTGAAGCTTTCTTT
>TRBJ1-1|NA|TRBV18|few
CASAPNPADTEAFF
TGTGCCAGCGCACCGAATCCAGCTGACACTGAAGCTTTCTTT
>TRBJ2-5|TRBD2|TRBV15|many
CATSREGGSSETQYF
TGTGCCACCAGCAGAGAAGGCGGGAGTAGCGAGACCCAGTACTTC
>TRBJ1-6|NA|TRBV2|many
CASTRESSYNSPLHF
TGTGCCAGCACCCGGGAGAGCTCCTATAATTCACCCCTCCACTTT
>TRBJ2-5|TRBD2|TRBV27|many
CASSFKRGETQYF
TGTGCCAGCAGTTTTAAGCGGGGCGAGACCCAGTACTTC
>TRBJ2-3|NA|TRBV24-1|many
CATSDPTGADTQYF
TGTGCCACCAGTGACCCAACGGGGGCAGATACGCAGTATTTT
>TRBJ1-2|TRBD1|TRBV28|many
CASSHQGQGYGYTF
TGTGCCAGCAGCCACCAGGGACAGGGTTATGGCTACACCTTC
>TRBJ1-5|NA|TRBV19|few
CASSIVRVDQPQHF
TGTGCCAGTAGTATAGTCCGGGTCGATCAGCCCCAGCATTTT
>TRBJ1-5|NA|TRBV6-1|many
CASSPTAGNQPQHF
TGTGCCAGCAGTCCTACGGCGGGCAATCAGCCCCAGCATTTT
>TRBJ2-6|NA|TRBV2|many
CARSGANVLTF
TGTGCGAGGTCTGGGGCCAACGTCCTGACTTTC
>TRBJ2-3|TRBD1|TRBV19|many
CASSADDRVSDTQYF
TGTGCCAGCTCCGCGGATGACAGGGTCTCAGATACGCAGTATTTT
>TRBJ2-2|NA|TRBV29-1|NA
CSVIRSGELFF
TGCAGCGTTATTCGGAGCGGGGAGCTGTTTTTT
>TRBJ2-5|NA|TRBV28|many
CASSRPLAVTQYF
TGTGCCAGCAGTCGACCACTAGCCGTGACCCAGTACTTC
>TRBJ2-2|TRBD2|TRBV3-1|many
CASSPRLAGGITGELFF
TGTGCCAGCAGCCCAAGACTAGCGGGAGGGATCACCGGGGAGCTGTTTTTT
>TRBJ2-7|TRBD2|TRBV27|many
CASRSPGLTFYEQYF
TGTGCCAGCAGAAGTCCGGGACTAACGTTCTACGAGCAGTACTTC
>TRBJ2-7|NA|TRBV6-2/TRBV6-3|few
CASSYSSGRGYEQYF
TGTGCCAGCAGTTACTCCTCGGGACGGGGGTACGAGCAGTACTTC
>TRBJ2-5|NA|TRBV30|NA
CAWDPGLRQETQYF
TGTGCCTGGGACCCCGGGCTCAGACAAGAGACCCAGTACTTC
>TRBJ2-1|NA|TRBV27|NA
CASSLGETWVSQFF
TGTGCCAGCAGTTTGGGGGAAACTTGGGTATCTCAGTTCTTC
>TRBJ1-2|NA|TRBV19|many
CASSTPGGPGYGYTF
TGTGCCAGTAGTACCCCGGGGGGGCCCGGCTATGGCTACACCTTC
>TRBJ2-7|NA|TRBV10-3|many
CAISERQNYEQYF
TGTGCCATCAGTGAGAGACAGAATTACGAGCAGTACTTC
>TRBJ2-3|TRBD2|TRBV7-2|many
CASTLSLAGYTDTQYF
TGTGCCAGCACCTTGTCACTAGCGGGGTACACAGATACGCAGTATTTT
>TRBJ2-7|NA|TRBV7-9|many
CASSPTASDEQYF
TGTGCCAGCAGCCCTACCGCCTCCGACGAGCAGTACTTC
>TRBJ2-7|TRBD1|TRBV29-1|NA
CSVGQGGGEQYF
TGCAGCGTGGGACAGGGCGGTGGCGAGCAGTACTTC
>TRBJ2-7|TRBD2|TRBV7-2|many
CASSLAASGSSYEQYF
TGTGCCAGCAGCTTAGCTGCTAGCGGGAGCTCCTACGAGCAGTACTTC
>TRBJ2-7|TRBD1|TRBV6-2/TRBV6-3|many
CASSYQSGQSSSYEQYF
TGTGCCAGCAGTTACCAGTCGGGACAGTCCAGCTCCTACGAGCAGTACTTC
>TRBJ2-7|TRBD2|TRBV12-3/TRBV12-4|NA
CDSSLEAGYASGSYEQYF
TGTGACAGCAGTTTAGAGGCCGGATACGCTAGCGGGAGCTACGAGCAGTACTTC
>TRBJ2-1|TRBD2|TRBV29-1|NA
CSVGGRGNYNEQFF
TGCAGCGTGGGGGGGAGAGGGAACTACAATGAGCAGTTCTTC